What follows is one TCR beta chain and its context. Antigen: not known. This entry comes from a study of blood T cells in healthy people across ages. The study's findings and limits: More naive CD4+ cells and higher diversity marked long-lived donors relative to aged donors. Measured against age, TCR beta diversity per million T cells decreased in a roughly linear manner.

With a J-beta primer mix and a sample-barcoded 5' primer, a second PCR ran about 6 to 11 cycles. Each sample yielded at least 2.5 million CDR3-containing paired-end reads. One entry per CDR3 protein, called by TCRdb with MiXCR from the 5' RACE reads. The sample includes some 700,000 distinct CDR3 sequences, 40% to 45% of them seen just once. Collection of 9.5 to 10 milliliters of peripheral blood was performed for each donor. In germline, CDR1 is LGHNA, CDR2 YSLEER. The germline V and J ends were trimmed by 4 bases and 0 bases, with 6 bases remaining between them. This CDR3 has 13 amino acids. Specimen: blood. The TCR originated in an older woman in good health. V and J are TRBV4-3 and TRBJ1-1; D call uncertain. The CDR3 here is CASSRQLNTEAFF. CDR3 DNA: TGCGCCAGCAGCCGGCAGTTGAACACTGAAGCTTTCTTT.